Presented here are 22 T cell receptor beta chains from one specimen sequenced in a study of shared clonotypes between healthy human individuals. Clones were sequenced by immunoSEQ multiplex PCR, and TCRdb holds only the in-frame ones, with some missing. The sample contains 1.5 million to 2.5 million clones, about 95% of which appear only once. Naive CD8 isolation took CD45RO-negative cells positively selected for CCR7 and excluded terminally differentiated effector memory CD45RA+ cells. Input material: naive CD8+ T cells sorted from blood. The source of these receptors is a man aged 18-30 years in good health.

The chain is built from TRBV2 and TRBJ2-3; TRBD1 aligns across 8 bases. J was trimmed by 4 bases and V by 7 bases; bases with no gene match: 13. Germline CDR1 reads SNHLY; CDR2 reads FYNNEI. This CDR3 spans 16 amino acids. The CDR3 sequence: CASTSLAGGGSDTQYF. The DNA for the CDR3 is TGTGCCAGCACTTCCCTGGCAGGGGGCGGTTCAGATACGCAGTATTTT.

The chain is built from TRBV4-1 and TRBJ2-1; the match to TRBD2 covers 9 bases. The CDR3 totals 15 residues. Unmatched junction bases numbered 4, after V lost 0 bases and J lost 7 bases. Germline CDR1 is MGHRA and CDR2 is YSYEKL. In nucleotides, the CDR3 is TGCGCCAGCAGCCAAGAGAGACTAGCGGATAATGAGCAGTTCTTC. Its protein is CASSQERLADNEQFF.

V and J are TRBV4-1 and TRBJ2-3; weak D call: TRBD1 (6 bases). Germline V gene lookup returns CDR1 MGHRA and CDR2 YSYEKL. Deletions cut 4 bases from V and 2 bases from J, with 16 bases between. The CDR3 consists of 16 residues. The CDR3: CASSPLDRQDTDTQYF. CDR3 sequence (DNA): TGCGCCAGCAGCCCCCTGGATAGACAGGACACAGATACGCAGTATTTT.

J is TRBJ2-1 and V is TRBV7-8; a weak D match, TRBD1 (6 bases). The CDR3 spans 14 residues. The V end lost 4 bases, the J end lost 1 base, and 8 bases lay between the germline ends. Per the germline V gene, CDR1 is SGHVS and CDR2 is FQNEAQ. The DNA of the CDR3 is TGTGCCAGCAGCTCGGACAGATCCTACAATGAGCAGTTCTTC. This encodes CASSSDRSYNEQFF.

Comment on this clone: This sample includes further DNA sequences coding for the same CDR3. This chain joins TRBV4-1 and TRBJ2-7, with 7 bases lining up with TRBD2. Trimming cost V 1 base and J 2 bases; bases outside gene matches: 2. CDR3 length equals 14 residues. Germline CDR1 MGHRA, CDR2 YSYEKL. CDR3 bases: TGCGCCAGCAGCCAAGGACTAGCTACCTACGAGCAGTACTTC. This encodes CASSQGLATYEQYF.

The chain is built from TRBV18 and TRBJ2-7; TRBD1 matches at 7 bases. Germline CDR1 reads KGHSH; CDR2 reads LQKENI. V gave up 1 base and J gave up 1 base; unmatched junction bases: 7. This CDR3 spans 16 amino acids. CDR3 sequence reads: CASSPLPGGQSYEQYF. The CDR3 DNA reads as TGTGCCAGCTCACCACTCCCAGGGGGACAGTCCTACGAGCAGTACTTC.

This chain connects TRBV7-9 to TRBJ2-7; the D is unclear. The germline gives CDR1 SEHNR, CDR2 FQNEAQ (reference sequence). V was trimmed by 5 bases and J by 2 bases, leaving 16 bases between them. The CDR3 totals 15 residues. CDR3 loop: CASSPPPPTTYEQYF. The DNA of the CDR3 is TGTGCCAGCAGCCCACCCCCCCCAACGACCTACGAGCAGTACTTC.

The chain couples TRBV2 to TRBJ1-1; 10 bases match TRBD1. Germline assignment: CDR1 SNHLY and CDR2 FYNNEI. V gave up 7 bases and J gave up 4 bases; unmatched junction bases: 12. This CDR3 is 16 amino acids long. DNA of the CDR3: TGTGCCAGCATTCTAACGGGGACAGGGGATATCACTGAAGCTTTCTTT. Amino acids: CASILTGTGDITEAFF.

The rearrangement uses TRBV29-1 and TRBJ1-1; D call uncertain. Trimming removed 7 bases at V and 0 bases at J, with 12 bases between. The CDR3 totals 13 residues. Germline V gene lookup returns CDR1 SQVTM and CDR2 ANQGSEA. This CDR3 is CSAGEMMNTEAFF. The CDR3 DNA sequence: TGCAGCGCCGGGGAAATGATGAACACTGAAGCTTTCTTT.

The chain employs TRBV7-8 and TRBJ1-1, with TRBD1 as a possible D gene (6 bases). CDR3 length: 15 residues. Trimming stripped 0 bases from V and 1 base from J, with 9 bases between. Germline lookup yields CDR1 SGHVS and CDR2 FQNEAQ. The CDR3 loop is CASSLAEGENTEAFF. The CDR3 DNA is TGTGCCAGCAGCTTAGCTGAGGGGGAGAACACTGAAGCTTTCTTT.

The chain is built from TRBV27 and TRBJ1-2; D gene unclear. Germline-derived CDR1 and CDR2 are MNHEY and SMNVEV (reference sequence). V was pared by 3 bases and J by 8 bases, with 13 bases between. The CDR3 totals 13 residues. CDR3 sequence: CASSFGGAEGYTF. The CDR3 DNA follows: TGTGCCAGCAGTTTCGGAGGAGCGGAAGGCTACACCTTC.

Notes on this clone: Other DNA sequences of this sample code for an identical CDR3. This chain joins TRBV29-1 and TRBJ2-1; D uncertain. The CDR3 length is 13 residues. V dropped 3 bases and J dropped 4 bases, with 10 bases sitting between them. The germline V gene encodes CDR1 SQVTM and CDR2 ANQGSEA. The CDR3 region has the DNA TGCAGCGTTGAGGCCCTAACTTACAATGAGCAGTTCTTC. This sequence encodes CSVEALTYNEQFF.

The chain couples TRBV4-3 to TRBJ2-1; the D call may be TRBD1 or TRBD2 (6 bases each). The CDR3 has 17 residues. The ends were cut back, 0 bases at V and 0 bases at J, with 12 bases in the middle. CDR1 is LGHNA, CDR2 YSLEER, per germline. The CDR3 sequence is CASSQEDGGFSYNEQFF. The CDR3 DNA reads TGCGCCAGCAGCCAAGAGGACGGGGGCTTCTCCTACAATGAGCAGTTCTTC.

J is TRBJ2-7 and V is TRBV2, with D tentatively TRBD1 or TRBD2 (5 bases each). V dropped 0 bases and J dropped 3 bases, with 15 bases sitting between them. The CDR3 has 16 amino acids. Germline V gene data show CDR1 as SNHLY and CDR2 as FYNNEI. The CDR3, as DNA: TGTGCCAGCAGTGAAGCGCTTCGGGGCAGCTACTACGAGCAGTACTTC. It encodes CASSEALRGSYYEQYF. Combining the CDR3 with reference TRBV2 and TRBJ2-7 gives the whole variable domain EPEVTQTPSHQVTQMGQEVILRCVPISNHLYFYWYRQILGQKVEFLVSFYNNEISEKSEIFDDQFSVERPDGSNFTLKIRSTKLEDSAMYFCASSEALRGSYYEQYFGPGTRLTVT.

The rearrangement links TRBV10-2 to TRBJ2-1; TRBD2 might be the D (5 bases). This CDR3 region has 14 residues. V shed 3 bases and J shed 4 bases, with 10 bases lying between them. CDR1 and CDR2 from the germline V gene are WSHSY and SAAADI. CDR3 nucleotides: TGCGCCAGCAGTGAAGCGGTAGCTTACAATGAGCAGTTCTTC. It translates to CASSEAVAYNEQFF.

The CDR3 sequence: CASTNGASSYNEQFF. The DNA for the CDR3 is TGTGCCAGCACCAACGGGGCTAGCTCCTACAATGAGCAGTTCTTC. The chain uses TRBV6-5 and TRBJ2-1; D is possibly TRBD1 or TRBD2 (5 bases each). The CDR3 is 15 amino acids. V was clipped by 7 bases and J by 0 bases, with 13 bases between them. Germline V gene data show CDR1 as MNHEY and CDR2 as SVGAGI.

This rearrangement joins TRBV2 to TRBJ1-1, with a tentative D call TRBD1 (5 bases). The V gene's germline CDR1 is SNHLY and CDR2 FYNNEI. V shed 3 bases and J shed 4 bases, with 12 bases lying between them. The length of the CDR3 is 14 residues. CDR3 sequence: CASSDPRDGTEAFF. CDR3 bases: TGTGCCAGCAGTGACCCCCGGGACGGCACTGAAGCTTTCTTT. Complete variable domain (other parts from reference TRBV2 and TRBJ1-1): EPEVTQTPSHQVTQMGQEVILRCVPISNHLYFYWYRQILGQKVEFLVSFYNNEISEKSEIFDDQFSVERPDGSNFTLKIRSTKLEDSAMYFCASSDPRDGTEAFFGQGTRLTVV.

The CDR3 coding sequence is TGTGCCAGCAGCTTTCTTGTGGCGGGGTCTTATCAAGATACGCAGTATTTT. It is translated as CASSFLVAGSYQDTQYF. The rearrangement links TRBV7-8 to TRBJ2-3; TRBD2 might be the D (6 bases). V lost 3 bases to trimming and J lost 5 bases, with 21 bases between them. The length of the CDR3 is 17 residues. The V gene's germline CDR1 is SGHVS and CDR2 FQNEAQ.

V gene TRBV5-6 combines with J gene TRBJ2-5; no clear D gene. The V end was cut by 3 bases, the J end by 1 base, with 10 bases between. The CDR3 length is 14 residues. The germline V gene encodes CDR1 SGHDT and CDR2 YYEEEE. The CDR3 spells CASSSNVFQETQYF. In DNA form, the CDR3 reads TGTGCCAGCAGCTCGAACGTATTCCAAGAGACCCAGTACTTC.

The CDR3 reads CASSPDFFRTRAGEQYF. For the CDR3, the DNA is TGCGCCAGCAGCCCAGACTTCTTCCGGACTAGGGCTGGCGAGCAGTACTTC. The rearrangement joins TRBV4-3 to TRBJ2-7, with TRBD2 matching 7 bases. The CDR3 extends over 17 amino acids. Germline CDR1 reads LGHNA; CDR2 reads YSLEER. V lost 4 bases, J lost 6 bases, and 18 bases stayed unmatched.

The J gene is TRBJ2-4, the V gene TRBV4-2; TRBD2 might be the D (6 bases). Germline V gene lookup returns CDR1 LGHNA and CDR2 YNFKEQ. Deletions cut 0 bases from V and 5 bases from J, with 14 bases between. The CDR3 consists of 16 residues. CDR3 sequence (DNA): TGTGCCAGCAGCCAAGAGGGGGAAGGGGAGGAAAACATTCAGTACTTC. This gives the protein CASSQEGEGEENIQYF.

The chain couples TRBV7-2 to TRBJ2-1, with D maybe TRBD2 (6 bases). V gave up 2 bases and J gave up 4 bases, with 15 bases separating them. CDR1 SGHTA and CDR2 FQGNSA come from the germline V gene. The CDR3 runs 16 residues. The CDR3 DNA is TGTGCCAGCAGCTTAATACGGGTGGCGGGATACAATGAGCAGTTCTTC. Protein: CASSLIRVAGYNEQFF. The full variable domain, rest sourced from reference TRBV7-2 and TRBJ2-1, is GAGVSQSPSNKVTEKGKDVELRCDPISGHTALYWYRQSLGQGLEFLIYFQGNSAPDKSGLPSDRFSAERTGGSVSTLTIQRTQQEDSAVYLCASSLIRVAGYNEQFFGPGTRLTVL.